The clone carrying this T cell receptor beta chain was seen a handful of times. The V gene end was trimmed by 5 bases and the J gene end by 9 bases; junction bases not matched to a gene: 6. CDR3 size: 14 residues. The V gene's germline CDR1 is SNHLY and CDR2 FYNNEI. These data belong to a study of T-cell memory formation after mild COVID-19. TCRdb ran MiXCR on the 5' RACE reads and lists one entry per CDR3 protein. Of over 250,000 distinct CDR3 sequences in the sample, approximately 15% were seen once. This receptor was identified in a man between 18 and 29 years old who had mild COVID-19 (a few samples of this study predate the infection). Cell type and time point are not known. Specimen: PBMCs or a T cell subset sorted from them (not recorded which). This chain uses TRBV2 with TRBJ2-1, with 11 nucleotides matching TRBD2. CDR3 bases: TGTGCCAGCAGTTACTTAGCGGGGGGGGTTGAGCAGTTCTTC. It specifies CASSYLAGGVEQFF.